The 28 T cell receptor beta chains in this list originate from one sample, sequenced in a study of blood T cell repertoires in COVID-19. TCRdb's table, derived via immunoSEQ multiplex PCR, lists solely in-frame clones and lacks some. The sample has 150,000 to 200,000 clones, just under 80% seen once; the top ten hold about 6.8%. The sequenced sample consisted of peripheral blood. These receptor sequences come from a man aged 65-85 years with active or convalescent COVID-19.

The chain combines TRBV7-3 with TRBJ2-1, with TRBD2 identical over 7 bases. CDR3 size: 14 residues. The germline CDR1 and CDR2 sequences are SGHTA and FQGTGA. The J segment lost 5 bases and the V segment lost 1 base, leaving 2 bases of the junction unmatched. The CDR3 nucleotides read TGTGCCAGCAGCTTAAGCGGGAGTAACAATGAGCAGTTCTTC. It is translated as CASSLSGSNNEQFF.

V usage is TRBV7-2 and J usage is TRBJ1-5; 8 bases line up with TRBD1. The length of the CDR3 is 15 residues. Germline V gives CDR1 SGHTA, CDR2 FQGNSA. The J segment lost 3 bases and the V segment lost 5 bases, leaving 6 bases of the junction unmatched. The CDR3 here is CASSRDRSFNQPQHF. DNA for the CDR3: TGTGCCAGCAGCCGGGACAGGAGCTTCAATCAGCCCCAGCATTTT.

This clone was recorded at least ten times. The chain couples TRBV7-8 to TRBJ1-1; D remains unclear. V dropped 1 base and J dropped 4 bases, with 7 bases sitting between them. This CDR3 is built from 13 residues. Germline V lookup: CDR1 SGHVS, CDR2 FQNEAQ. Here the CDR3 reads CASSLERSTEAFF. In nucleotides, the CDR3 is TGTGCCAGCAGCTTAGAACGGAGCACTGAAGCTTTCTTT.

The chain is built from TRBV27 and TRBJ1-5, with D perhaps matching TRBD1 (5 bases). The V gene lost 8 bases and the J gene lost 7 bases, with 18 bases spanning the gap. CDR1 MNHEY and CDR2 SMNVEV come from the germline V gene (reference sequence). This CDR3 contains 14 residues. CDR3 residues: CASGNGGIGQPQHF. The CDR3 nucleotides are TGTGCCAGCGGAAACGGGGGAATTGGACAGCCCCAGCATTTT.

The chain recombines TRBV5-6 with TRBJ2-5, with 7 nucleotides matching TRBD1. Germline CDR1 and CDR2: SGHDT and YYEEEE. The CDR3 has 14 residues. J lost 1 base, V lost 4 bases, and 4 bases had no gene match. The CDR3 protein is CASSRQGSQETQYF. In nucleotides, the CDR3 is TGTGCCAGCAGCCGACAGGGCTCCCAAGAGACCCAGTACTTC.

The rearrangement joins TRBV27 to TRBJ2-3; the D gene is possibly TRBD2 (6 bases). Between the trimmed V and J ends, which lost 3 bases and 2 bases, there was a span of 9 bases. This CDR3 has 14 amino acids. Germline V lookup: CDR1 MNHEY, CDR2 SMNVEV (reference sequence). The CDR3, as DNA: TGTGCCAGCAGTTTGAAGGGACTCACAGATACGCAGTATTTT. This gives the protein CASSLKGLTDTQYF.

This clone has only a few counts. This rearrangement joins TRBV5-5 to TRBJ2-2; no firm D call. The CDR3 contains 14 residues. Germline V gene data show CDR1 as SGHKS and CDR2 as YYEKEE (reference sequence). Trimming stripped 0 bases from V and 6 bases from J, with 9 bases between. CDR3: CASSLGPLAGELFF. CDR3 in DNA: TGTGCCAGCAGCTTGGGGCCCCTGGCCGGGGAGCTGTTTTTT.

The rearrangement uses TRBV5-1 and TRBJ2-1; 8 nucleotides line up with TRBD2. The germline gives CDR1 SGHRS, CDR2 YFSETQ. The trim removed 4 bases at V and 3 bases at J, leaving 3 bases unmatched. This CDR3 is built from 14 residues. CDR3 coding DNA: TGCGCCAGCAGCCAAGGGACTAGCTACAATGAGCAGTTCTTC. Residues: CASSQGTSYNEQFF.

V is TRBV15 and J is TRBJ1-1, with a possible D match to TRBD1 (5 bases). There are 13 residues in the CDR3. The germline CDR1 and CDR2 sequences are LNHNV and YYDKDF (reference sequence). Trimming took off 0 bases at V and 5 bases at J, with 7 bases between the two ends. Here the CDR3 reads CATSRDQGTEAFF. CDR3 nucleotide sequence: TGTGCCACCAGCAGAGATCAGGGAACTGAAGCTTTCTTT.

V is TRBV4-1 and J is TRBJ2-1, with D maybe TRBD2 (6 bases). This CDR3 has 17 amino acids. Germline V gene data show CDR1 as MGHRA and CDR2 as YSYEKL. Trimming took off 4 bases at V and 0 bases at J, with 16 bases between the two ends. CDR3 nucleotides: TGCGCCAGCAGCCCCCGGTCGGCGGGACTCTCCTACAATGAGCAGTTCTTC. Amino acids: CASSPRSAGLSYNEQFF.

This clone was detected only a few times. The rearrangement links TRBV2 to TRBJ1-5; TRBD1 matches at 8 bases. This CDR3 contains 15 residues. The germline CDR1 and CDR2 sequences are SNHLY and FYNNEI. Losses at the gene ends were 3 bases for V and 6 bases for J; bases not matched to a gene: 7. The CDR3 nucleotides read TGTGCCAGCAGTGAGGAGATAACAGGGGGTCAGCCCCAGCATTTT. Translation gives CASSEEITGGQPQHF.

In its sample, this clone was seen a few times. This chain uses TRBV30 with TRBJ2-1; 7 positions match TRBD2. The CDR3 runs to 14 residues. CDR1 and CDR2 from the germline V gene are GTSNPN and SVGIG (reference sequence). V was clipped by 7 bases and J by 1 base; unmatched bases: 7. The CDR3 nucleotides are TGTGCCTCCACTCTGGGGGGGTCCTACAATGAGCAGTTCTTC. Translated, it gives CASTLGGSYNEQFF. The variable domain in full, with the rest retrieved from reference TRBV30 and TRBJ2-1, is SQTIHQWPATLVQPVGSPLSLECTVEGTSNPNLYWYRQAAGRGLQLLFYSVGIGQISSEVPQNLSASRPQDRQFILSSKKLLLSDSGFYLCASTLGGSYNEQFFGPGTRLTVL.

The genes are TRBV11-2 and TRBJ2-2, with 7 bases lining up with TRBD1. This CDR3 region has 15 residues. CDR1 and CDR2 (germline): SGHAT, FQNNGV. V dropped 5 bases and J dropped 3; count of bases not matched to a gene: 6. The DNA for the CDR3 is TGTGCCAGCAGCCCACGACAGGGACACACCGGGGAGCTGTTTTTT. Protein sequence: CASSPRQGHTGELFF.

The chain carries TRBV7-2 and TRBJ1-2; D perhaps matches TRBD1 (6 bases). CDR1 and CDR2 from the germline V gene are SGHTA and FQGNSA. The V and J ends lost 5 bases and 3 bases respectively, with 16 bases between them. The CDR3 has 15 residues. For the CDR3, the DNA is TGTGCCAGCAGCATAACGGCGGGGGCCGACTATGGCTACACCTTC. Translated: CASSITAGADYGYTF.

V is TRBV5-1 and J is TRBJ2-3; 11 bases align to TRBD2. The length of the CDR3 is 17 residues. V shed 0 bases and J 2 bases; nucleotides not matched to a gene: 5. Germline V lookup: CDR1 SGHRS, CDR2 YFSETQ. CDR3 residues: CASSLGASGGSTDTQYF. In DNA, the CDR3 is TGCGCCAGCAGCTTGGGGGCTAGCGGGGGGTCCACAGATACGCAGTATTTT.

The V gene is TRBV6-5, the J gene TRBJ1-5; 8 nucleotides align to TRBD1. CDR1 and CDR2 (germline): MNHEY, SVGAGI. V lost 5 bases and J lost 1; bases outside the gene matches: 4. This CDR3 spans 15 amino acids. CDR3 protein: CASSPTGASNQPQHF. CDR3 nucleotide sequence: TGTGCCAGCAGTCCGACAGGGGCCAGCAATCAGCCCCAGCATTTT.

The chain has TRBV19 and TRBJ2-2, with 11 nucleotides matching TRBD2. The CDR3 is 18 residues long. V lost 5 bases, J lost 0 bases, and 8 bases stayed unmatched. Per germline, CDR1 LNHDA and CDR2 SQIVND (reference sequence). The CDR3 DNA is TGTGCCAGTAGTTTACTAGCGGGGGCCCACGCGAACACCGGGGAGCTGTTTTTT. Amino acids: CASSLLAGAHANTGELFF.

This rearrangement joins TRBV6-4 to TRBJ1-2, with a possible D match to TRBD1 (6 bases). V gave up 7 bases and J gave up 6 bases, with 18 bases separating them. The CDR3 sequence is 14 residues long. From germline, CDR1 is MRHNA and CDR2 SNTAGT. The CDR3 reads CASKLTWDTDGYTF. CDR3 nucleotides: TGTGCCAGCAAACTTACTTGGGACACCGATGGCTACACCTTC.

The V and J genes are TRBV6-5 and TRBJ2-7; 12 positions match TRBD2. J lost 12 bases, V lost 0 bases, and 9 bases had no gene match. The CDR3 is made up of 15 amino acids. CDR1 and CDR2 (germline): MNHEY, SVGAGI. The CDR3 DNA is TGTGCCAGCAGTTACTCGTTCCTAGCGGGAGGGCCGCTGTACTTC. As protein: CASSYSFLAGGPLYF.

The rearrangement uses TRBV6-1 and TRBJ1-5; TRBD1 aligns across 11 bases. V lost 1 base, J lost 6 bases, and 5 bases stayed unmatched. This CDR3 is 16 amino acids long. CDR1 and CDR2 (germline): MNHNS, SASEGT. The CDR3 region has the DNA TGTGCCAGCAGTGAAGGGACAGGGGGCGGAGGTCAGCCCCAGCATTTT. Translating gives CASSEGTGGGGQPQHF.

This chain connects TRBV29-1 to TRBJ1-1, with D tentatively TRBD1 (5 bases). From germline, CDR1 is SQVTM and CDR2 ANQGSEA. The CDR3 loop spans 14 amino acids. The V end was cut by 4 bases, the J end by 0 bases, with 12 bases between. CDR3 region: CSVVGSGMNTEAFF. The CDR3 bases are TGCAGCGTTGTGGGGTCAGGGATGAACACTGAAGCTTTCTTT.

This chain uses TRBV7-9 with TRBJ2-7; TRBD2 aligns across 10 bases. Germline loops: CDR1 SEHNR, CDR2 FQNEAQ (reference sequence). The CDR3 runs to 17 residues. Germline trimming cut 3 bases from V and 7 bases from J; bases unmatched to any gene: 15. The CDR3 region is CASSFKAGGPGVGEQYF. The CDR3 bases are TGTGCCAGCAGCTTTAAAGCGGGAGGGCCTGGAGTGGGGGAGCAGTACTTC.

This chain connects TRBV2 to TRBJ1-4; TRBD1 aligns across 8 bases. Germline CDR1 and CDR2: SNHLY and FYNNEI. Trimming removed 4 bases from V and 8 bases from J; junction bases left unmatched: 9. The CDR3 totals 15 residues. As DNA, the CDR3 is TGTGCCAGCAGTGTTTCCGGGACAGGTGAAGAAAAACTGTTTTTT. It codes for CASSVSGTGEEKLFF.

J is TRBJ2-7 and V is TRBV2; possible D gene TRBD1, 6 bases. The CDR3 consists of 14 residues. The V and J ends lost 8 bases and 0 bases respectively, with 14 bases between them. Germline V gives CDR1 SNHLY, CDR2 FYNNEI. The CDR3 spells CASRRDNYSYEQYF. The CDR3 DNA follows: TGTGCCAGCCGCCGGGACAACTACTCCTACGAGCAGTACTTC. Using reference TRBV2 and TRBJ2-7 for the parts outside the CDR3, the full variable domain is EPEVTQTPSHQVTQMGQEVILRCVPISNHLYFYWYRQILGQKVEFLVSFYNNEISEKSEIFDDQFSVERPDGSNFTLKIRSTKLEDSAMYFCASRRDNYSYEQYFGPGTRLTVT.

The chain combines TRBV5-5 with TRBJ2-1; weak D call: TRBD1 (5 bases). The CDR3 has 15 amino acids. Germline V gene sequence: CDR1 SGHKS, CDR2 YYEKEE (reference sequence). Trimming shortened V by 3 bases and J by 6 bases, and 16 bases separated the two germline ends. CDR3 sequence reads: CASSYTTVSANEQFF. In DNA form, the CDR3 reads TGTGCCAGCAGCTATACGACAGTTTCGGCCAATGAGCAGTTCTTC.

The chain combines TRBV29-1 with TRBJ1-1; maybe TRBD1 (5 bases). CDR3 size: 14 residues. V dropped 6 bases and J dropped 1 base, with 15 bases sitting between them. Germline lookup yields CDR1 SQVTM and CDR2 ANQGSEA. The CDR3, as DNA: TGCAGCGTGGCAACCACAGGACGGAACACTGAAGCTTTCTTT. As protein: CSVATTGRNTEAFF.

The chain has TRBV15 and TRBJ2-1; 9 bases align to TRBD2. The CDR3 spans 15 residues. J lost 9 bases, V lost 5 bases, and 11 bases had no gene match. Germline loops: CDR1 LNHNV, CDR2 YYDKDF (reference sequence). Here the CDR3 DNA reads TGTGCCACCAGCTCAGGGCGGGAGGGCCATAGTGAGCAGTTCTTC. The encoded protein is CATSSGREGHSEQFF.

The chain carries TRBV4-3 and TRBJ2-1, with TRBD2 matching over 10 bases. The CDR3 has 15 amino acids. CDR1 is LGHNA, CDR2 YSLEER, per germline. The V and J ends lost 2 bases and 4 bases, in that order; junction bases with no gene match: 2. The CDR3 coding sequence is TGCGCCAGCAGCCAACCTAGCGGGGGATACAATGAGCAGTTCTTC. Its protein is CASSQPSGGYNEQFF.